Listed here is a single TCR beta chain. V was pared by 4 bases and J by 7 bases, with 9 bases of the junction left unmatched. The germline V gene has CDR1 MGHRA and CDR2 YSYEKL. CDR3 length equals 14 residues. The assay was immunoSEQ multiplex PCR, and TCRdb's table has in-frame clones only and misses some. The sample records approximately 720,000 clones, more than 70% being singletons. From CD4+ cells came CD45RA+ naive and CD45RA-negative memory subsets. This record belongs to a study of shared clonotypes between healthy human individuals. This receptor was identified in a woman aged 25 to 39 in good health. The V gene is TRBV4-1, the J gene TRBJ1-1; 7 bases match TRBD1. Material for sequencing was memory CD4+ T cells sorted from blood. Subset described: CD45RA-negative fraction. CDR3 residues: CASSPWRWDSEAFF. The DNA for the CDR3 is TGCGCCAGCAGCCCGTGGCGCTGGGACAGTGAAGCTTTCTTT.